This entry lists 24 T cell receptor beta chains sequenced from one sample in a study of cytomegalovirus exposure and HLA in healthy donors. PCR employed 60 Vbeta and 13 Jbeta primers. Sequenced by immunoSEQ multiplex PCR; TCRdb stores in-frame clones only, minus some. The sample consists of 150,000 to 200,000 clones, approximately 12% of them appearing once. The specimen sequenced was PBMCs. These receptors were taken from a man aged 45 to 65 in good health and CMV-seropositive.

This clone was detected a few times. The chain has TRBV7-2 and TRBJ2-3; 11 bases line up with TRBD2. Germline loops: CDR1 SGHTA, CDR2 FQGNSA. V was pared by 1 base and J by 6 bases, with 6 bases of the junction left unmatched. This CDR3 contains 16 residues. As DNA, the CDR3 is TGTGCCAGCAGCTTAGTTAGCGGGGGGGCCATTGATACGCAGTATTTT. It translates to CASSLVSGGAIDTQYF.

This clone was observed a few times. The rearrangement joins TRBV5-5 to TRBJ1-1; D is ambiguous. Looked up from germline, CDR1 is SGHKS and CDR2 is YYEKEE (reference sequence). The CDR3 covers 14 residues. Between the trimmed V and J ends, which lost 0 bases and 1 base, there was a span of 7 bases. The CDR3 coding sequence is TGTGCCAGCAGCTTGGCAGCAGGGAACACTGAAGCTTTCTTT. Amino acid sequence: CASSLAAGNTEAFF.

Only a few counts were recorded for this clone. This chain connects TRBV6-5 to TRBJ2-1, with 11 bases lining up with TRBD1. From germline, CDR1 is MNHEY and CDR2 SVGAGI. The CDR3 is 15 amino acids. The V segment lost 2 bases and the J segment 4 bases; nucleotides outside the gene matches: 1. CDR3 nucleotides: TGTGCCAGCAGTTACGGGACAGGGGGTTACAATGAGCAGTTCTTC. Amino acid sequence: CASSYGTGGYNEQFF.

This clone was counted between two and nine times. This chain connects TRBV11-2 to TRBJ2-3; tentative D call: TRBD1 (5 bases). Trimming removed 5 bases from V and 3 bases from J, with 12 bases in between. The V gene's germline CDR1 is SGHAT and CDR2 FQNNGV. The CDR3 contains 14 residues. This CDR3 reads CASSRKAGTDTQYF. The DNA of the CDR3 is TGTGCCAGCAGCCGCAAGGCAGGGACAGATACGCAGTATTTT.

The V gene is TRBV10-2, the J gene TRBJ1-2; 12 nucleotides agree with TRBD1. J was trimmed by 3 bases and V by 0 bases; bases with no gene match: 5. The germline V gene encodes CDR1 WSHSY and CDR2 SAAADI. The CDR3 contains 17 residues. Written as DNA, the CDR3 is TGCGCCAGCAGTGAGTCGGGGGACAGGGGGCAGGACTATGGCTACACCTTC. Its translation is CASSESGDRGQDYGYTF.

V and J are TRBV19 and TRBJ1-4; 8 bases match TRBD1. The CDR3 has 15 amino acids. With V trimmed by 5 bases and J by 0 bases, 2 bases remained unmatched. CDR1 LNHDA and CDR2 SQIVND come from the germline V gene (reference sequence). The CDR3 DNA follows: TGTGCCAGTAGTTTGACAGGGGCAACTAATGAAAAACTGTTTTTT. Residues: CASSLTGATNEKLFF.

This clone was picked up a small number of times. V and J are TRBV5-1 and TRBJ2-7; 7 bases match TRBD2. Trimming at V came to 4 bases and at J to 11 bases, leaving 12 bases not matched to a gene. Germline values: CDR1 SGHRS, CDR2 YFSETQ. The CDR3 is 13 residues long. CDR3 loop: CASSPTRGETKYF. CDR3 sequence (DNA): TGCGCCAGCAGCCCAACTCGGGGGGAGACGAAGTACTTC. Filled out from reference TRBV5-1 and TRBJ2-7, the complete variable domain reads KAGVTQTPRYLIKTRGQQVTLSCSPISGHRSVSWYQQTPGQGLQFLFEYFSETQRNKGNFPGRFSGRQFSNSRSEMNVSTLELGDSALYLCASSPTRGETKYFGPGTRLTVT.

This clone was counted only a few times. V gene TRBV25-1 combines with J gene TRBJ2-3; 7 bases fit TRBD2. Trimming removed 0 bases from V and 3 bases from J; junction bases left unmatched: 6. The length of the CDR3 is 16 residues. Germline V gene data show CDR1 as MGHDK and CDR2 as SYGVNS. This chain's CDR3 is CASSEYTAGRTDTQYF. In DNA, the CDR3 is TGTGCCAGCAGTGAATATACAGCGGGGCGAACAGATACGCAGTATTTT.

This rearrangement joins TRBV19 to TRBJ2-2, with TRBD1 matching over 9 bases. J gave up 0 bases and V 8 bases, and 10 bases lay outside the gene matches. Germline-derived CDR1 and CDR2 are LNHDA and SQIVND (reference sequence). There are 17 residues in the CDR3. CDR3 sequence (DNA): TGTGCCAGTGGCTCGGGACAGGGCTCCGCGAACACCGGGGAGCTGTTTTTT. It yields the protein CASGSGQGSANTGELFF.

This clone was recorded a few times. The CDR3 spells CASRPYIDRGLSGTQYF. The DNA of the CDR3 is TGTGCCAGCAGACCCTACATCGACAGGGGGCTATCGGGGACCCAGTACTTC. V gene TRBV13 combines with J gene TRBJ2-5, with 10 bases fitting TRBD1. This CDR3 contains 17 residues. With 6 bases clipped from V and 7 bases from J, the junction kept 17 bases outside the gene matches. The germline CDR1 and CDR2 sequences are PRHDT and FYEKMQ (reference sequence).

The V and J genes are TRBV2 and TRBJ1-1, with a weak D call TRBD1 (6 bases). This CDR3 comprises 11 residues. Germline assignment: CDR1 SNHLY and CDR2 FYNNEI. The V and J ends lost 4 bases and 8 bases respectively, with 8 bases between them. CDR3 residues: CASSAGGEAFF. CDR3 nucleotide sequence: TGTGCCAGCAGTGCGGGGGGCGAAGCTTTCTTT.

V gene TRBV28 combines with J gene TRBJ1-3; D gene unclear. The length of the CDR3 is 14 residues. The V end was cut by 0 bases, the J end by 4 bases, with 7 bases between. CDR1 is MDHEN and CDR2 is SYDVKM in the germline V gene. The CDR3 sequence is CASSLWGGGNTIYF. The CDR3 DNA reads as TGTGCCAGCAGTTTATGGGGAGGCGGAAACACCATATATTTT.

This clone turned up a few times. The chain has TRBV5-1 and TRBJ2-7; a possible D gene is TRBD1 (5 bases). Germline V gives CDR1 SGHRS, CDR2 YFSETQ. The CDR3 runs to 13 residues. V was cut by 0 bases and J by 4 bases, with 8 bases left in between. The DNA of the CDR3 is TGCGCCAGCAGCTTGGCCAGGGCATACGAGCAGTACTTC. As protein: CASSLARAYEQYF.

The rearrangement joins TRBV4-3 to TRBJ2-1, with 13 positions matching TRBD2. The V segment lost 1 base and the J segment 8 bases; nucleotides outside the gene matches: 5. This CDR3 is 16 amino acids long. Germline V gene data show CDR1 as LGHNA and CDR2 as YSLEER. CDR3 in amino acids: CASSQVALAGGDEQFF. The CDR3 nucleotides are TGCGCCAGCAGCCAAGTAGCACTAGCGGGGGGGGATGAGCAGTTCTTC.

The V and J genes are TRBV5-1 and TRBJ2-3, with TRBD2 identical over 13 bases. Per germline, CDR1 SGHRS and CDR2 YFSETQ. The CDR3 runs 16 residues. V lost 4 bases, J lost 4 bases, and 6 bases stayed unmatched. CDR3 region: CASSLRTSGGSDTQYF. The CDR3 DNA sequence: TGCGCCAGCAGCCTCCGGACTAGCGGGGGATCAGATACGCAGTATTTT.

This clone was detected a few times. The rearrangement joins TRBV6-1 to TRBJ1-1, with D possibly TRBD1 on 5 matching bases. CDR3 length equals 12 residues. The V end was cut by 8 bases, the J end by 5 bases, with 12 bases between. Germline V gene data show CDR1 as MNHNS and CDR2 as SASEGT. The CDR3 spells CASRRGQTEAFF. The CDR3 DNA reads as TGTGCCAGCCGGAGGGGCCAAACTGAAGCTTTCTTT.

This clone has more than one count but fewer than ten. The chain recombines TRBV5-1 with TRBJ2-1; D gene unclear. This CDR3 has 13 amino acids. Trimming pared 0 bases from V and 7 bases from J, leaving 8 bases between. In germline, CDR1 is SGHRS, CDR2 YFSETQ. The CDR3 DNA sequence: TGCGCCAGCAGCTTGGCCGAGCAAAATGAGCAGTTCTTC. As protein: CASSLAEQNEQFF.

The V gene is TRBV10-3, the J gene TRBJ2-7, with 12 bases matching TRBD2. Trimming took 2 bases from V and 5 from J; bases not matched to a gene: 4. The germline V gene encodes CDR1 ENHRY and CDR2 SYGVKD. The CDR3 runs 15 residues. The CDR3 region is CAISEARTSGNEQYF. DNA for the CDR3: TGTGCCATCAGTGAGGCACGGACTAGCGGGAACGAGCAGTACTTC.

V is TRBV28 and J is TRBJ1-2; 10 bases match TRBD1. Looked up from germline, CDR1 is MDHEN and CDR2 is SYDVKM. The CDR3 runs 15 residues. Trimming at V came to 6 bases and at J to 3 bases, leaving 7 bases not matched to a gene. The CDR3 loop reads CASRLGQGLDYGYTF. The DNA for the CDR3 is TGTGCCAGCAGACTGGGACAGGGGTTAGACTATGGCTACACCTTC.

The chain is built from TRBV27 and TRBJ1-1; D uncertain. Deletions cut 3 bases from V and 1 base from J, with 9 bases between. Germline V CDR1 and CDR2: MNHEY, SMNVEV (reference sequence). The CDR3 runs to 14 residues. CDR3 sequence reads: CASSFLSGNTEAFF. CDR3 nucleotide sequence: TGTGCCAGCAGTTTTCTTTCAGGGAACACTGAAGCTTTCTTT.

CDR3 loop: CASSSGVRANSPLHF. As DNA, the CDR3 is TGTGCCAGCAGCTCCGGTGTCAGGGCCAATTCACCCCTCCACTTT. The J gene is TRBJ1-6, the V gene TRBV7-3; TRBD1 is a possible D gene (5 bases). The CDR3 extends over 15 amino acids. The V gene's germline CDR1 is SGHTA and CDR2 FQGTGA. With 4 bases removed from V and 7 bases from J, the gap between germline ends came to 14 bases.

The chain joins TRBV25-1 to TRBJ2-1; D is possibly TRBD1 (6 bases). The CDR3 consists of 12 residues. V dropped 4 bases and J dropped 7 bases, with 8 bases sitting between them. CDR1 and CDR2 (germline): MGHDK, SYGVNS. The DNA for the CDR3 is TGTGCCAGCAGTGGGACAGTTAATGAGCAGTTCTTC. Amino acid sequence: CASSGTVNEQFF.

This clone has only a few counts. This chain joins TRBV5-1 and TRBJ2-3, with D hard to call. The germline CDR1 and CDR2 sequences are SGHRS and YFSETQ. Trimming pared 4 bases from V and 1 base from J, leaving 16 bases between. This CDR3 contains 16 residues. The CDR3 reads CASSPPTARGTDTQYF. The CDR3 region has the DNA TGCGCCAGCAGCCCTCCTACGGCCCGGGGCACAGATACGCAGTATTTT.

The rearrangement uses TRBV6-6 and TRBJ1-1; 7 bases match TRBD1. The germline CDR1 and CDR2 sequences are MNHNY and SVGAGI (reference sequence). The CDR3 loop spans 14 amino acids. Trimming cost V 0 bases and J 6 bases; bases outside gene matches: 4. The CDR3 nucleotides read TGTGCCAGCAGTTACTCACAGGGGTTCGCTGAAGCTTTCTTT. Residues: CASSYSQGFAEAFF.